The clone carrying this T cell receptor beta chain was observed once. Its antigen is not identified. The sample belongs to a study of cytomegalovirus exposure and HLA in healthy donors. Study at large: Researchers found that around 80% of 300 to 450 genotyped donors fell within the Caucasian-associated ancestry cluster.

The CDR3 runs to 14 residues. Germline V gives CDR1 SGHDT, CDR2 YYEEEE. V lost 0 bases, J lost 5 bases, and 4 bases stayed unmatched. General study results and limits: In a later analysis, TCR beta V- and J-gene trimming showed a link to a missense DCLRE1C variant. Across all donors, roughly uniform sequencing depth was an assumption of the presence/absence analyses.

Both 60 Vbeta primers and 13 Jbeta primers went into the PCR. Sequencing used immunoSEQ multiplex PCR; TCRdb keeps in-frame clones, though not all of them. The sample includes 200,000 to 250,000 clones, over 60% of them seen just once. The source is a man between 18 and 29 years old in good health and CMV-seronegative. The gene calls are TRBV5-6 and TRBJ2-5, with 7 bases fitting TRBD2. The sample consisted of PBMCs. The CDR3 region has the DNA TGTGCCAGCAGCTTGGTGGCGGGAGCGGAGACCCAGTACTTC. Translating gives CASSLVAGAETQYF.